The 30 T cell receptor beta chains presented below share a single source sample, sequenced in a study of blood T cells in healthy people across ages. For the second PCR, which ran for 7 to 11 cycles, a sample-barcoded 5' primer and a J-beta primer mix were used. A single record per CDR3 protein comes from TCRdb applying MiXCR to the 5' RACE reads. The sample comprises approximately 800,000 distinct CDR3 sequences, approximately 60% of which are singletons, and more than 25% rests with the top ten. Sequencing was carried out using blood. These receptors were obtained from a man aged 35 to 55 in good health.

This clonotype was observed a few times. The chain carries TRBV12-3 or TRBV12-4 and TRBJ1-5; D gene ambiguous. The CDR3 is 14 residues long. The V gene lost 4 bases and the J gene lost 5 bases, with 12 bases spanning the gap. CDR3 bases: TGTGCCAGCAGTTCGGGCCGACTTGATCAGCCCCAGCATTTT. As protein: CASSSGRLDQPQHF.

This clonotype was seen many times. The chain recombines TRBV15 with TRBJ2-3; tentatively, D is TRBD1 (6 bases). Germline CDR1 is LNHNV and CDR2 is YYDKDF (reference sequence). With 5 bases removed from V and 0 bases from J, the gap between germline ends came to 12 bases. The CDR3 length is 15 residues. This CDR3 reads CATSPQRGSTDTQYF. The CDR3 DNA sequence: TGTGCCACCAGCCCACAGAGGGGGAGCACAGATACGCAGTATTTT.

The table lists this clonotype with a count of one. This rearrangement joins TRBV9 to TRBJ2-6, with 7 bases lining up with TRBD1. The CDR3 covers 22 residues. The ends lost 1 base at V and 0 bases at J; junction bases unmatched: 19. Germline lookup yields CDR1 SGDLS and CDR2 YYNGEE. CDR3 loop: CASSVNPRGSGTDHSGANVLTF. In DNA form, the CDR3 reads TGTGCCAGCAGCGTAAACCCGAGGGGGTCGGGGACAGATCACTCTGGGGCCAACGTCCTGACTTTC.

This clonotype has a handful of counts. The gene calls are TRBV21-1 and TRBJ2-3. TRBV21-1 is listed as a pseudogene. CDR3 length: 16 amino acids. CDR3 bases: TGTGCCAGCAGCGCGAGTTGGGTCATGGAATTGGATACGCAGTATTTT. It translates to CASSASWVMELDTQYF.

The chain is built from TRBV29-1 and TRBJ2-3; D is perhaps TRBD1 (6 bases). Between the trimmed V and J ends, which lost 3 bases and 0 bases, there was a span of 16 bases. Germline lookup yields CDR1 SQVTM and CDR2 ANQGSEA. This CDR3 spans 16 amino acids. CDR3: CSVEYWDISSTDTQYF. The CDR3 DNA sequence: TGCAGCGTTGAGTATTGGGACATATCTAGCACAGATACGCAGTATTTT.

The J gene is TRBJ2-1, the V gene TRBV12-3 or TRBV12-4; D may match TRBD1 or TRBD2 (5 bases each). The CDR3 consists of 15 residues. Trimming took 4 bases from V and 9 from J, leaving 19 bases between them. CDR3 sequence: CASSSDETGTFEQFF. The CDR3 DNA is TGTGCCAGCAGTTCCGACGAAACGGGGACGTTTGAGCAGTTCTTC.

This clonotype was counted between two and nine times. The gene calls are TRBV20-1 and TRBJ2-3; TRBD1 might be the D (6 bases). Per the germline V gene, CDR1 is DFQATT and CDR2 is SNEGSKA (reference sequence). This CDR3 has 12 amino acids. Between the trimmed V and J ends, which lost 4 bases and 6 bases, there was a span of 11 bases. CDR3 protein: CSAKDSPDTQYF. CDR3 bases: TGCAGTGCTAAGGACAGCCCGGATACGCAGTATTTT.

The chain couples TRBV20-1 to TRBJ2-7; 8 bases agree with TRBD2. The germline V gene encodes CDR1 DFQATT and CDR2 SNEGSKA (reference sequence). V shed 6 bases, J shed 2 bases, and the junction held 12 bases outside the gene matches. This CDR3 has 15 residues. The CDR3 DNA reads TGCAGTGCGGCGAGCGGGACTAGTCGGGCCTACGAGCAGTACTTC. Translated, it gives CSAASGTSRAYEQYF.

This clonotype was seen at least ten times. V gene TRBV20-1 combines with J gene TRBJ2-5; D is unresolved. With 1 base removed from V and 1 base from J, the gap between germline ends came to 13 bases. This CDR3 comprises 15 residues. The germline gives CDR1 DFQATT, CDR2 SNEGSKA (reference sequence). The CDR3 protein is CSARAVWAVQETQYF. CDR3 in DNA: TGCAGTGCTAGAGCCGTCTGGGCGGTCCAAGAGACCCAGTACTTC.

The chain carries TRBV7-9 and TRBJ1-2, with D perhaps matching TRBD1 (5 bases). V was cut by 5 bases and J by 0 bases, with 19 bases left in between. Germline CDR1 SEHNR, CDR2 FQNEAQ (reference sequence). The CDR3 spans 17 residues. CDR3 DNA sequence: TGTGCCAGCAGCCCACTTGGGGCGGCCAACTCTAACTATGGCTACACCTTC. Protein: CASSPLGAANSNYGYTF.

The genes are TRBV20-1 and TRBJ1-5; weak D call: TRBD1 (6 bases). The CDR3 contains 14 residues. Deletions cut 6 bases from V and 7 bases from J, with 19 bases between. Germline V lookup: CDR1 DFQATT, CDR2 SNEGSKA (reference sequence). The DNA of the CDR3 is TGCAGTGCCTTAGGGGGGCTTACCGGCCAGCCCCAGCATTTT. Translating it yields CSALGGLTGQPQHF.

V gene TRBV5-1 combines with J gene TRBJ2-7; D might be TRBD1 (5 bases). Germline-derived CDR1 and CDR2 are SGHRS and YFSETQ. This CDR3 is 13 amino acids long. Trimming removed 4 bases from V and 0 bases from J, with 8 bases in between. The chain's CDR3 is CASSADISYEQYF. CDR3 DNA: TGCGCCAGCAGCGCGGACATCTCCTACGAGCAGTACTTC.

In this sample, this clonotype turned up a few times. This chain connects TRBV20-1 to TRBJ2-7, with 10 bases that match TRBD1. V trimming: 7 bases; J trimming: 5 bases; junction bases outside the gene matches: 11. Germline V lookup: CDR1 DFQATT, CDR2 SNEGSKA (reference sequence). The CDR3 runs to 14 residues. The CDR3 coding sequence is TGCAGTGTCGTCCCGGGACAGGGGTGGAACGAGCAGTACTTC. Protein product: CSVVPGQGWNEQYF.

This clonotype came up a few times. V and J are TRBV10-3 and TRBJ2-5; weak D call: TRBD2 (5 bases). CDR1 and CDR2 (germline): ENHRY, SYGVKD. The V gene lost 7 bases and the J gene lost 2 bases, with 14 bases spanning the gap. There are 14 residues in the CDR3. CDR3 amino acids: CAINSGSIQETQYF. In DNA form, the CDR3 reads TGTGCCATCAACTCGGGGTCTATTCAAGAGACCCAGTACTTC.

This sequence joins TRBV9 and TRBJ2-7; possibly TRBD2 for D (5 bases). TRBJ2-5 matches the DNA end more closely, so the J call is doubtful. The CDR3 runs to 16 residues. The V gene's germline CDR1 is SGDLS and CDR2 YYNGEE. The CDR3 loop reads CASSVAAGMTEETQYF. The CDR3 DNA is TGTGCCAGCAGCGTAGCGGCCGGGATGACGGAGGAGACCCAGTACTTC.

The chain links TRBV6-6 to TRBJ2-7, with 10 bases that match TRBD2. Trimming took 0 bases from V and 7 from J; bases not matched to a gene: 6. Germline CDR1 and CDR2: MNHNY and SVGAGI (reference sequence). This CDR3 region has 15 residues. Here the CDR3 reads CASSYSELAGYEQYF. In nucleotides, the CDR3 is TGTGCCAGCAGTTACTCAGAACTAGCGGGATATGAGCAGTACTTC.

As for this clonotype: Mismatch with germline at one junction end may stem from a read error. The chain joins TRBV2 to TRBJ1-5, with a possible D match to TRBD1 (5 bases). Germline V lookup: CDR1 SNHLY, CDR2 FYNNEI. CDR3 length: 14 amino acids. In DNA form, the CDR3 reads TGTGTCAGCAGGGACCCCGGGGAAAATCAGCCCCAGCATTTT. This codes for CVSRDPGENQPQHF.

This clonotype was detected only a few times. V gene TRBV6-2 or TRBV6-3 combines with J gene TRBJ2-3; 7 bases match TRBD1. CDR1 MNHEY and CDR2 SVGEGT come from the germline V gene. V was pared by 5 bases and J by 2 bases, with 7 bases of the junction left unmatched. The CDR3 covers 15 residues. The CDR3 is CASSPGQTYTDTQYF. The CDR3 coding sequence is TGTGCCAGCAGTCCGGGACAGACCTACACAGATACGCAGTATTTT.

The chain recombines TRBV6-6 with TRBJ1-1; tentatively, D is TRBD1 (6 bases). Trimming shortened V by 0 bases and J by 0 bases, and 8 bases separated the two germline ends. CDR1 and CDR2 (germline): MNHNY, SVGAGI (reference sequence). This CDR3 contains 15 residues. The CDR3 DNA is TGTGCCAGCAGTTACTCGGGGGGGCTGAACACTGAAGCTTTCTTT. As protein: CASSYSGGLNTEAFF.

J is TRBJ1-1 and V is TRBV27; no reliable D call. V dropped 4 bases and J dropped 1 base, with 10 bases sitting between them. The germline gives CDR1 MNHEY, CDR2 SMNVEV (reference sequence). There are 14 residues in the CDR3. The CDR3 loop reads CASSYTRQNTEAFF. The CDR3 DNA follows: TGTGCCAGCAGTTACACCCGACAGAACACTGAAGCTTTCTTT.

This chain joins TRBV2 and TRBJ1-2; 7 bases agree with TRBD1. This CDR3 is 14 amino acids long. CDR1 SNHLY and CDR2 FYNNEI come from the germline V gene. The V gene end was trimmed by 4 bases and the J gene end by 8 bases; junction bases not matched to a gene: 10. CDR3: CASSVRTGEEGYTF. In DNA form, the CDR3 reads TGTGCCAGCAGTGTAAGGACAGGAGAGGAGGGCTACACCTTC.

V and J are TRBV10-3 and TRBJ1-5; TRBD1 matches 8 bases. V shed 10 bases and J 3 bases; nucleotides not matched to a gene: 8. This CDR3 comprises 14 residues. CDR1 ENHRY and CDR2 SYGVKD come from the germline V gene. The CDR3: CATATGANNQPQHF. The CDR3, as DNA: TGTGCCACCGCGACAGGGGCGAACAATCAGCCCCAGCATTTT.

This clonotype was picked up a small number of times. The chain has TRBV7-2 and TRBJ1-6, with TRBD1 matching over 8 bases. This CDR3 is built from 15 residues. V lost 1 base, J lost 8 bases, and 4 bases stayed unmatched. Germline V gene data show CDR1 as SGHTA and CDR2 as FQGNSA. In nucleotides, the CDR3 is TGTGCCAGCAGCTTAGAGACAGGGGTTGATTCACCCCTCCACTTT. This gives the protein CASSLETGVDSPLHF.

The CDR3 sequence is CASNLRGINQPQHF. For the CDR3, the DNA is TGTGCCAGCAACCTCCGTGGTATCAATCAGCCCCAGCATTTT. V is TRBV2 and J is TRBJ1-5; D not certain. This CDR3 contains 14 residues. Germline CDR1 is SNHLY and CDR2 is FYNNEI. V was clipped by 7 bases and J by 3 bases, with 13 bases between them.

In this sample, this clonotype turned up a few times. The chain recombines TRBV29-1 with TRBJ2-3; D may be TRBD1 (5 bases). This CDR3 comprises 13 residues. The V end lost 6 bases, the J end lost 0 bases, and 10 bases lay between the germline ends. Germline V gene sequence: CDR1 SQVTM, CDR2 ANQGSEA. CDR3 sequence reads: CSVQGTSTDTQYF. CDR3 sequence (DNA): TGCAGCGTCCAGGGTACTAGCACAGATACGCAGTATTTT.

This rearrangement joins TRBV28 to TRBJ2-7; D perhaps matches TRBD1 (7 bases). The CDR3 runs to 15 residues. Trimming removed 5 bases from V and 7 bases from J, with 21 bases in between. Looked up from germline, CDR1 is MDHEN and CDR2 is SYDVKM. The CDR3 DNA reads TGTGCCAGCAGTACCAGGGGGGAGAGCCTCAATGAGCAGTACTTC. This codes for CASSTRGESLNEQYF.

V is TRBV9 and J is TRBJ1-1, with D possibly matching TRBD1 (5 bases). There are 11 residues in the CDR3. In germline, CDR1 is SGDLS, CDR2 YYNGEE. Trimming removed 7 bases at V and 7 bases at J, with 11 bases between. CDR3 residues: CASGAPDEAFF. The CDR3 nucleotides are TGTGCCAGCGGGGCGCCGGATGAAGCTTTCTTT.

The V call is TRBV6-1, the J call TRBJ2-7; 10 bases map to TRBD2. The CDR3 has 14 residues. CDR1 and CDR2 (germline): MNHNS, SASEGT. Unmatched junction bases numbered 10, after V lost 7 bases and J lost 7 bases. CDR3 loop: CASIRSGRANEQYF. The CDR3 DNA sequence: TGTGCCAGCATAAGGAGCGGGAGGGCCAATGAGCAGTACTTC.

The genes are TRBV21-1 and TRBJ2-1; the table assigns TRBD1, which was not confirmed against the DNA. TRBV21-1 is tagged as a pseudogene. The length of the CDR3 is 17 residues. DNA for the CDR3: TGTGCCAGCAGCAAAGGGGGGCGACACAATCTCTACAATGAGCAGTTCTTC. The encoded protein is CASSKGGRHNLYNEQFF.

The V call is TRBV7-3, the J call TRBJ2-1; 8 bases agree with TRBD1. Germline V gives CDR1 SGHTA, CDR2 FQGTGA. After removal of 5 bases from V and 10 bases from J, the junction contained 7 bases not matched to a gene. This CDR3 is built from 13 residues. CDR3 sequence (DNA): TGTGCCAGCAGCCCGGACAGGGCCTACGAGCAGTTCTTC. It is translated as CASSPDRAYEQFF.